This entry lists 17 T cell receptor beta chains sequenced from one sample in a study of shared clonotypes between healthy human individuals. Positive CCR7 selection of CD45RO-negative cells yielded the naive CD8 cells, and terminally differentiated effector memory CD45RA+ cells were excluded. Measured with immunoSEQ multiplex PCR; TCRdb has only the in-frame clones, and not every one. This table has millions of clones, about 95% appearing once. The sample was naive CD8+ T cells sorted from blood. The receptors were gathered from a man between 18 and 35 years old in good health.

The V call is TRBV5-6, the J call TRBJ2-7, with unresolved D. Germline loops: CDR1 SGHDT, CDR2 YYEEEE. This CDR3 is 14 amino acids long. Trimming cost V 5 bases and J 4 bases, with 16 bases left between them. The CDR3 nucleotides read TGTGCCAGCAGGATGGACGGCGAATGGTACGAGCAGTACTTC. It encodes CASRMDGEWYEQYF.

The rearrangement joins TRBV12-5 to TRBJ2-1; possibly TRBD2 for D (6 bases). V was pared by 1 base and J by 7 bases, with 11 bases between. Looked up from germline, CDR1 is LGHNT and CDR2 is FRNRAP. This CDR3 has 14 residues. The CDR3 nucleotides read TGTGCTAGTGGTTTGGCCGGGACTCTTAATGAGCAGTTCTTC. Translating it yields CASGLAGTLNEQFF.

The gene calls are TRBV21-1 and TRBJ2-7; TRBD2, the D gene given by the table, was not confirmed from the DNA. TRBV21-1 is reported as a pseudogene. CDR3 length equals 20 residues. CDR3 DNA: TGTGCCAGCAGCAAAGCCGAACCGGGACTAGCGGGAGTTAGCTCCTACGAGCAGTACTTC. It codes for CASSKAEPGLAGVSSYEQYF.

This chain joins TRBV2 and TRBJ2-5, with 8 bases that match TRBD1. Near its end, the DNA agrees better with TRBJ2-7, so the J call may be wrong. Germline V gene data show CDR1 as SNHLY and CDR2 as FYNNEI. The CDR3 has 13 residues. CDR3 nucleotide sequence: TGTGCCAGCAGGGACAGGGCGGACTACGAGCAGTACTTC. Translating gives CASRDRADYEQYF.

As regards this clone: This specimen includes other DNA sequences encoding the same CDR3. This chain uses TRBV29-1 with TRBJ2-1, with D perhaps TRBD1 (5 bases). CDR3 length equals 11 residues. Trimming took 6 bases from V and 4 from J, leaving 7 bases between them. Germline V lookup: CDR1 SQVTM, CDR2 ANQGSEA. CDR3 in DNA: TGCAGCGTGAACAGGTACAATGAGCAGTTCTTC. This translates into CSVNRYNEQFF.

The chain combines TRBV10-2 with TRBJ2-7; D unresolved. Trimming shortened V by 8 bases and J by 6 bases, and 5 bases separated the two germline ends. The CDR3 covers 9 residues. CDR1 and CDR2 from the germline V gene are WSHSY and SAAADI. The CDR3 reads CASGIEQYF. The CDR3 region has the DNA TGCGCCAGCGGAATCGAGCAGTACTTC.

J is TRBJ2-1 and V is TRBV27, with D uncertain. The germline V gene encodes CDR1 MNHEY and CDR2 SMNVEV (reference sequence). V was shortened by 6 bases and J by 5 bases, with 17 bases between the two germline ends. The CDR3 length is 15 residues. This CDR3 is CASRTWPGGDNEQFF. CDR3 coding DNA: TGTGCCAGCAGGACCTGGCCCGGCGGCGACAATGAGCAGTTCTTC.

This clone was observed once. The identical CDR3 is also encoded by other nucleotide sequences in the sample. This chain joins TRBV2 and TRBJ2-7; D may be TRBD1 (5 bases). The germline CDR1 and CDR2 sequences are SNHLY and FYNNEI. Trimming stripped 3 bases from V and 3 bases from J, with 12 bases between. This CDR3 is 14 amino acids long. CDR3 bases: TGTGCCAGCAGTGATCGGCAAGGGGACTACGAGCAGTACTTC. Encoded protein: CASSDRQGDYEQYF.

The chain links TRBV2 to TRBJ2-3, with 8 bases aligning to TRBD1. The CDR3 has 15 residues. Germline assignment: CDR1 SNHLY and CDR2 FYNNEI. The ends lost 6 bases at V and 5 bases at J; junction bases unmatched: 10. In nucleotides, the CDR3 is TGTGCCAGCAGGAAGCTGGGGACAGGCGGAGATACGCAGTATTTT. Translated: CASRKLGTGGDTQYF.

The chain links TRBV11-2 to TRBJ2-7; a possible D gene is TRBD1 (6 bases). The germline V and J ends were trimmed by 1 base and 2 bases, with 15 bases remaining between them. The CDR3 covers 16 residues. Germline CDR1 reads SGHAT; CDR2 reads FQNNGV. This CDR3 is CASSLGGGGTTYEQYF. In nucleotides, the CDR3 is TGTGCCAGCAGCTTAGGGGGTGGGGGCACTACCTACGAGCAGTACTTC.

The gene calls are TRBV28 and TRBJ1-5; D is unclear. The CDR3 has 15 amino acids. The germline V gene encodes CDR1 MDHEN and CDR2 SYDVKM. V gave up 6 bases and J gave up 7 bases, with 19 bases separating them. CDR3 sequence: CASSSKTGPGQPQHF. The CDR3 DNA reads as TGTGCCAGCAGCTCAAAGACTGGGCCGGGGCAGCCCCAGCATTTT.

This chain connects TRBV4-3 to TRBJ1-3; D is uncertain. This CDR3 region has 15 residues. V shed 1 base and J shed 0 bases, with 7 bases lying between them. Germline V CDR1 and CDR2: LGHNA, YSLEER. This CDR3 reads CASSQGLHSGNTIYF. CDR3 sequence (DNA): TGCGCCAGCAGCCAAGGTCTCCACTCTGGAAACACCATATATTTT.

The chain employs TRBV5-1 and TRBJ2-1; 11 nucleotides agree with TRBD2. Germline V lookup: CDR1 SGHRS, CDR2 YFSETQ. The CDR3 spans 15 residues. V was clipped by 7 bases and J by 2 bases; unmatched bases: 5. In nucleotides, the CDR3 is TGCGCCAGCGCCCCACTAGCGGGAGCCTACAATGAGCAGTTCTTC. It translates to CASAPLAGAYNEQFF.

This clone was recorded once. The V call is TRBV27, the J call TRBJ2-1; D might be TRBD1 (5 bases). Deletions cut 5 bases from V and 4 bases from J, with 9 bases between. The germline V gene encodes CDR1 MNHEY and CDR2 SMNVEV (reference sequence). The CDR3 spans 13 residues. CDR3 in DNA: TGTGCCAGCAGTCCCGACAGTTACAATGAGCAGTTCTTC. This gives the protein CASSPDSYNEQFF.

The chain is built from TRBV9 and TRBJ1-6; D is ambiguous. V was shortened by 6 bases and J by 6 bases, with 16 bases between the two germline ends. The CDR3 extends over 15 amino acids. Per germline, CDR1 SGDLS and CDR2 YYNGEE. The DNA for the CDR3 is TGTGCCAGCAACGATGGGTCTTTACCTAATTCACCCCTCCACTTT. Encoded protein: CASNDGSLPNSPLHF.

The rearrangement joins TRBV7-9 to TRBJ2-1; tentatively, D is TRBD2 (6 bases). Looked up from germline, CDR1 is SEHNR and CDR2 is FQNEAQ (reference sequence). The CDR3 spans 15 residues. V dropped 4 bases and J dropped 2 bases, with 12 bases sitting between them. CDR3 protein: CASSWDFSTYNEQFF. In DNA form, the CDR3 reads TGTGCCAGCAGCTGGGACTTCTCGACCTACAATGAGCAGTTCTTC.

The chain has TRBV13 and TRBJ2-7; 9 nucleotides line up with TRBD2. V shed 4 bases, J shed 7 bases, and the junction held 14 bases outside the gene matches. Germline CDR1 and CDR2: PRHDT and FYEKMQ (reference sequence). This CDR3 region has 16 residues. The CDR3 DNA reads as TGTGCCAGCAGCTGGACCCTAGCGGGGTTGGCCGGGGAGCAGTACTTC. Translation: CASSWTLAGLAGEQYF.